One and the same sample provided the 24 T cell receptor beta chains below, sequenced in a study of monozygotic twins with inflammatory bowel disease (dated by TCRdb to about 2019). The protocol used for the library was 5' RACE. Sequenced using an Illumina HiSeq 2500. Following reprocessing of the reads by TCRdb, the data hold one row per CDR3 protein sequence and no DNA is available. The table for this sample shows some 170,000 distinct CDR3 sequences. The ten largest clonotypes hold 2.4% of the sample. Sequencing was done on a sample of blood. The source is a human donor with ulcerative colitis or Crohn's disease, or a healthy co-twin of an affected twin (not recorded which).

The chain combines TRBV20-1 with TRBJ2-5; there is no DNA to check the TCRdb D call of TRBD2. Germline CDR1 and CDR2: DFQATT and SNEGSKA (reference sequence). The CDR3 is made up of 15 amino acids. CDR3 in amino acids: CSAQGLAGVEGTQYF.

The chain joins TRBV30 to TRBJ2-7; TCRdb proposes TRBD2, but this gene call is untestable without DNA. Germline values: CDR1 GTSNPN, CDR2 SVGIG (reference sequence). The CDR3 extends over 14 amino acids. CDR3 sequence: CAWSKSGGGYEQYF.

The CDR3 loop reads CASSQTSVADTQYF. This chain uses TRBV4-1 with TRBJ2-3; TCRdb names TRBD2, which stays unverified in the absence of DNA. This CDR3 comprises 14 residues. Germline CDR1 is MGHRA and CDR2 is YSYEKL.

The CDR3 protein is CATSRDSVERFSYNVQFF. The chain has TRBV15 and TRBJ2-1; TCRdb picks TRBD2, but there is no DNA to check that call. The CDR3 is 18 amino acids. Germline CDR1 LNHNV, CDR2 YYDKDF (reference sequence).

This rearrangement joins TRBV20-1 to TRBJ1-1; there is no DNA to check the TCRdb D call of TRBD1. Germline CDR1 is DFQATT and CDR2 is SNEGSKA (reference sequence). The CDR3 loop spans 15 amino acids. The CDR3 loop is CSASGLGEEDTEAFF.

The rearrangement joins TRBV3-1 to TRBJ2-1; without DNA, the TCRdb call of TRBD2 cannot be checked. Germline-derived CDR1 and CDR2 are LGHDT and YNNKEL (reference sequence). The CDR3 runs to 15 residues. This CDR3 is CASSQVGGEGYEQFF.

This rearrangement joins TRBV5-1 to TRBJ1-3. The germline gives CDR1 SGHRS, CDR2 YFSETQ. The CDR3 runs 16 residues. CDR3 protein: CASSLRQTSSGNTIYF. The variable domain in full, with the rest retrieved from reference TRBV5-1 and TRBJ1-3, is KAGVTQTPRYLIKTRGQQVTLSCSPISGHRSVSWYQQTPGQGLQFLFEYFSETQRNKGNFPGRFSGRQFSNSRSEMNVSTLELGDSALYLCASSLRQTSSGNTIYFGEGSWLTVV.

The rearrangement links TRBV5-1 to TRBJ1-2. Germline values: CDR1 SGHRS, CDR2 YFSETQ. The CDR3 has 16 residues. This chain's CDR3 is CASSSEGTRAAGGYTF. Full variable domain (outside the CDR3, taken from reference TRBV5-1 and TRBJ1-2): KAGVTQTPRYLIKTRGQQVTLSCSPISGHRSVSWYQQTPGQGLQFLFEYFSETQRNKGNFPGRFSGRQFSNSRSEMNVSTLELGDSALYLCASSSEGTRAAGGYTFGSGTRLTVV.

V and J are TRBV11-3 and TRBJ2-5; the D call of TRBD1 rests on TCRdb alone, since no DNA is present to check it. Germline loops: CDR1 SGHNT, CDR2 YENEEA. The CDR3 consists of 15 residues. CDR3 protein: CASSLVSNPQETQYF.

The CDR3 sequence is CASSFPPPRDEQYF. The rearrangement uses TRBV28 and TRBJ2-7; the D call of TRBD1 rests on TCRdb alone, since no DNA is present to check it. Germline lookup yields CDR1 MDHEN and CDR2 SYDVKM. CDR3 length: 14 residues.

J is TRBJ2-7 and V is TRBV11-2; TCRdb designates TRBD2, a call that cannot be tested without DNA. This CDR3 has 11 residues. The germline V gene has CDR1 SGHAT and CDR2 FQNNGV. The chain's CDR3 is CASSLSERQYF.

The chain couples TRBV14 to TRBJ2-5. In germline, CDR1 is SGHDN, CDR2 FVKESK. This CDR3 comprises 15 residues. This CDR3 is CASSRSVAVQETQYF. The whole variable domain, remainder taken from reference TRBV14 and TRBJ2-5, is EAGVTQFPSHSVIEKGQTVTLRCDPISGHDNLYWYRRVMGKEIKFLLHFVKESKQDESGMPNNRFLAERTGGTYSTLKVQPAELEDSGVYFCASSRSVAVQETQYFGPGTRLLVL.

CDR3 amino acids: CASSLVTSGSTQYF. The chain uses TRBV5-1 and TRBJ2-5; TCRdb lists TRBD2, though no DNA is available to test this call. Germline loops: CDR1 SGHRS, CDR2 YFSETQ. CDR3 length: 14 amino acids. The entire variable domain, with the rest obtained from reference TRBV5-1 and TRBJ2-5, is as follows: KAGVTQTPRYLIKTRGQQVTLSCSPISGHRSVSWYQQTPGQGLQFLFEYFSETQRNKGNFPGRFSGRQFSNSRSEMNVSTLELGDSALYLCASSLVTSGSTQYFGPGTRLLVL.

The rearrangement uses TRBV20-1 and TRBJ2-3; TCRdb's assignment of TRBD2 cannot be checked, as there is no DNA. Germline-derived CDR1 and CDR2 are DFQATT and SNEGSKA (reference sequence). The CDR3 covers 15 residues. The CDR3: CSAPTSGRAKDTQYF.

The CDR3 reads CSVEAPWGGQGQTGELFF. This chain links TRBV29-1 with TRBJ2-2; the TCRdb D gene call, TRBD1, has no DNA to confirm it. CDR1 and CDR2 from the germline V gene are SQVTM and ANQGSEA. The CDR3 has 18 amino acids.

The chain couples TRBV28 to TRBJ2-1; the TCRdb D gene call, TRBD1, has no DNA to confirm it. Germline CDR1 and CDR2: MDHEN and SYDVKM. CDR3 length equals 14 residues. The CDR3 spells CASSPGWDPNEQFF.

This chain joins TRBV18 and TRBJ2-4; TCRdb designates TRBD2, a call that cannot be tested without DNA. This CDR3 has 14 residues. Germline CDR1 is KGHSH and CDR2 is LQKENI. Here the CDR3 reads CASSSGDARDIQYF.

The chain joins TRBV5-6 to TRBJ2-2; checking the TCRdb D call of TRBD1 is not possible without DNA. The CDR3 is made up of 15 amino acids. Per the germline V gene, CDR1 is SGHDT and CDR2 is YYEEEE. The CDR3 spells CASSKDRGRTGELFF.

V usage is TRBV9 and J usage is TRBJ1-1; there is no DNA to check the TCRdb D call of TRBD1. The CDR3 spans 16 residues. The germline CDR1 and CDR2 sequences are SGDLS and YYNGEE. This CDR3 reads CASSVGGGTVNTEAFF.

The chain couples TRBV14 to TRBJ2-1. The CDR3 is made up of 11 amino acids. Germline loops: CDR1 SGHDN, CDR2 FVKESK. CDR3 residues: CASLSRTEQFF.

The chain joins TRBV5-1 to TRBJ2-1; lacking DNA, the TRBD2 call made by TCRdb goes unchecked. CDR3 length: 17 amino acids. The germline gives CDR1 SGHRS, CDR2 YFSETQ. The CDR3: CASSLGPSGSSYNEQFF.

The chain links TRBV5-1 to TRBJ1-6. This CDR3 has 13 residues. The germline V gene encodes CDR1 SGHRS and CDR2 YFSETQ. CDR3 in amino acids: CASSAEENSPLHF.

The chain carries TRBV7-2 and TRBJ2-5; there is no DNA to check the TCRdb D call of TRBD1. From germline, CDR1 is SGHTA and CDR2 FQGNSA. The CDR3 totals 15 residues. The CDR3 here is CASSLAGTGYETQYF.

The CDR3 reads CASSRTSGGNEQFF. The chain carries TRBV7-8 and TRBJ2-1; lacking DNA, the TRBD2 call made by TCRdb goes unchecked. This CDR3 is built from 14 residues. Germline CDR1 reads SGHVS; CDR2 reads FQNEAQ.